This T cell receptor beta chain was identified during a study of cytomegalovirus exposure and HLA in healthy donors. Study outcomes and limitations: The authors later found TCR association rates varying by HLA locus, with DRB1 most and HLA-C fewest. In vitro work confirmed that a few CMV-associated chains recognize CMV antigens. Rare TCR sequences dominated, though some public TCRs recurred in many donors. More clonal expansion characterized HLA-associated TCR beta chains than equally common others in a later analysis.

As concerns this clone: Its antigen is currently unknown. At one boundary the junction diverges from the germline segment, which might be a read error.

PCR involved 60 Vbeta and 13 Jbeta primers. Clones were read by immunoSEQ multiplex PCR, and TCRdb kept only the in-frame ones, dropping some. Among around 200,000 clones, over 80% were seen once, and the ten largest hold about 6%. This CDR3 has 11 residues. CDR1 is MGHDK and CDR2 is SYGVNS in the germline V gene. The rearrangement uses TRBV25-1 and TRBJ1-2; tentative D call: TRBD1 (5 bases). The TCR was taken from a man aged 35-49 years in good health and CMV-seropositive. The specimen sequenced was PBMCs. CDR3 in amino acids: CARSGGDGYTF. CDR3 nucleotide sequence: TGTGCCCGCAGTGGGGGGGATGGCTACACCTTC.